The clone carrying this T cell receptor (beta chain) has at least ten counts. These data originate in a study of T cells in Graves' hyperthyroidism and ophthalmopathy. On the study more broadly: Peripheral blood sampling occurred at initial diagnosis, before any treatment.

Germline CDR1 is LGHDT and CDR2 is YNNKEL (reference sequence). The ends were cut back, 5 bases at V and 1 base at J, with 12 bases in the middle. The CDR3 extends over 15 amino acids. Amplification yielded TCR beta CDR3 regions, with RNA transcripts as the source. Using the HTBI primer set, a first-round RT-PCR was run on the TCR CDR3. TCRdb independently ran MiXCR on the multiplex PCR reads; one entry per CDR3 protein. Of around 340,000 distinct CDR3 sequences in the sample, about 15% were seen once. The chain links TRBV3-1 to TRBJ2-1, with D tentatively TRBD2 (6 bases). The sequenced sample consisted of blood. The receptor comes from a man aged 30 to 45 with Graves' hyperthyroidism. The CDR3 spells CASSSGHFSYNEQFF. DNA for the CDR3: TGTGCCAGCAGCAGCGGGCACTTTTCCTACAATGAGCAGTTCTTC.